This T cell receptor beta chain was found in a study of T cell repertoires in ileal Crohn's disease. Study context: Postoperative therapy was given to about half: around 12 thiopurines, around 20 anti-TNF agents.

Profiling relied on immunoSEQ multiplex PCR, and the TCRdb table lists in-frame clones only, not all of them. The data show some 6,200 clones, approximately 80% seen once. The sequenced material came from ileal tissue. This clonotype was obtained from an adult with Crohn's disease.

The CDR3 DNA reads as TGTGCCACCACCAGGACTAGCTTGGGGGGTTACGAGCAGTACTTC. Translation gives CATTRTSLGGYEQYF. J is TRBJ2-7 and V is TRBV27; 8 bases fit TRBD2. V lost 10 bases and J lost 4; bases outside the gene matches: 15. The CDR3 loop spans 15 amino acids. Germline-derived CDR1 and CDR2 are MNHEY and SMNVEV (reference sequence).